The 14 T cell receptor beta chains reported below all come from one sample, sequenced in a study of blood T cell repertoires in COVID-19. TCRdb's table, derived via immunoSEQ multiplex PCR, lists solely in-frame clones and lacks some. The sample carries roughly 250,000 clones, 82% recorded once. The specimen sequenced was peripheral blood. The receptor source for this set is a woman aged 60-75 years with active or convalescent COVID-19.

The chain combines TRBV7-8 with TRBJ1-2; no firm D call. Trimming removed 1 base at V and 4 bases at J, with 16 bases between. CDR3 length: 16 residues. Germline V gene lookup returns CDR1 SGHVS and CDR2 FQNEAQ. The CDR3 spells CASSLEWADLRYGYTF. CDR3 nucleotide sequence: TGTGCCAGCAGCTTAGAGTGGGCAGACCTGCGCTATGGCTACACCTTC.

The chain links TRBV6-6 to TRBJ1-5; possible D gene TRBD1, 6 bases. The CDR3 is made up of 14 amino acids. The V and J ends lost 6 bases and 7 bases respectively, with 16 bases between them. The germline V gene has CDR1 MNHNY and CDR2 SVGAGI (reference sequence). This CDR3 is CASSVGGGRQPQHF. The CDR3 DNA reads TGTGCCAGCAGCGTGGGGGGGGGCCGACAGCCCCAGCATTTT.

This clone was picked up one time. The chain employs TRBV11-2 and TRBJ2-2; no definite D call. This CDR3 contains 13 residues. Germline V CDR1 and CDR2: SGHAT, FQNNGV. The germline V and J ends were trimmed by 5 bases and 0 bases, with 4 bases remaining between them. This CDR3 is CASSASNTGELFF. The CDR3 DNA follows: TGTGCCAGCAGCGCGTCGAACACCGGGGAGCTGTTTTTT.

The chain carries TRBV24-1 and TRBJ1-1, with 8 bases matching TRBD1. The CDR3 sequence is 17 residues long. CDR1 and CDR2 from the germline V gene are KGHDR and SFDVKD. V shed 5 bases and J 4 bases; nucleotides not matched to a gene: 14. CDR3 DNA: TGTGCCACCAGTGGGGGGGGGACAGGAGCCCCCGGCACTGAAGCTTTCTTT. Its translation: CATSGGGTGAPGTEAFF.

The chain recombines TRBV2 with TRBJ2-7; no reliable D call. Germline loops: CDR1 SNHLY, CDR2 FYNNEI. V lost 3 bases, J lost 1 base, and 7 bases lay in between. The CDR3 extends over 13 amino acids. The CDR3 is CASSDYYSYEQYF. The CDR3 DNA is TGTGCCAGCAGTGACTACTATTCCTACGAGCAGTACTTC.

The rearrangement uses TRBV7-9 and TRBJ2-6; 8 positions match TRBD1. Looked up from germline, CDR1 is SEHNR and CDR2 is FQNEAQ (reference sequence). The trim removed 5 bases at V and 0 bases at J, leaving 3 bases unmatched. The CDR3 extends over 16 amino acids. The DNA of the CDR3 is TGTGCCAGCAGCCACGACAGGGGCTCTGGGGCCAACGTCCTGACTTTC. Translated, it gives CASSHDRGSGANVLTF. The entire variable domain, with the rest obtained from reference TRBV7-9 and TRBJ2-6, is as follows: DTGVSQNPRHKITKRGQNVTFRCDPISEHNRLYWYRQTLGQGPEFLTYFQNEAQLEKSRLLSDRFSAERPKGSFSTLEIQRTEQGDSAMYLCASSHDRGSGANVLTFGAGSRLTVL.

This clone was counted at least ten times. V gene TRBV9 combines with J gene TRBJ2-2; 9 bases align to TRBD1. This CDR3 is 15 amino acids long. V lost 4 bases and J lost 5; bases outside the gene matches: 6. From germline, CDR1 is SGDLS and CDR2 YYNGEE. CDR3 protein: CASSIRTGETGELFF. The CDR3 nucleotides are TGTGCCAGCAGCATACGGACAGGGGAGACCGGGGAGCTGTTTTTT.

The V and J genes are TRBV14 and TRBJ1-4, with 9 bases matching TRBD1. The CDR3 runs 15 residues. CDR1 and CDR2 (germline): SGHDN, FVKESK. With 4 bases clipped from V and 7 bases from J, the junction kept 7 bases outside the gene matches. The CDR3 loop is CASSRPGTGIEKLFF. For the CDR3, the DNA is TGTGCCAGCAGCCGGCCAGGGACAGGGATTGAAAAACTGTTTTTT.

This clone was recorded a few times. The chain recombines TRBV28 with TRBJ1-2; unclear D gene. The germline V and J ends were trimmed by 2 bases and 2 bases, with 9 bases remaining between them. CDR1 MDHEN and CDR2 SYDVKM come from the germline V gene. This CDR3 region has 14 residues. DNA for the CDR3: TGTGCCAGCAGTTTAATCCTCCCGAACTATGGCTACACCTTC. This translates into CASSLILPNYGYTF.

This clone occurred many times. The V call is TRBV7-2, the J call TRBJ1-1; D may be TRBD1 (6 bases). This CDR3 region has 15 residues. V was shortened by 7 bases and J by 5 bases, with 20 bases between the two germline ends. Germline V gene sequence: CDR1 SGHTA, CDR2 FQGNSA. In nucleotides, the CDR3 is TGTGCCAGCACCTTCAATCAAGGGGGGGGGACTGAAGCTTTCTTT. Its translation is CASTFNQGGGTEAFF.

For the CDR3, the DNA is TGCGCCAGCAGCCAGGCCTGGGGGGGGTATGGCTACACCTTC. It codes for CASSQAWGGYGYTF. This rearrangement joins TRBV4-3 to TRBJ1-2, with D maybe TRBD1 (5 bases). The CDR3 covers 14 residues. Germline V gene lookup returns CDR1 LGHNA and CDR2 YSLEER. Trimming shortened V by 3 bases and J by 5 bases, and 13 bases separated the two germline ends.

The chain couples TRBV10-3 to TRBJ1-1; TRBD1 aligns across 10 bases. Germline assignment: CDR1 ENHRY and CDR2 SYGVKD. V shed 6 bases and J 0 bases; nucleotides not matched to a gene: 19. The CDR3 sequence is 20 residues long. CDR3 in DNA: TGTGCCATCAGACCCGACAGGGGGCGCAGTGTTTGGACGATGAACACTGAAGCTTTCTTT. This gives the protein CAIRPDRGRSVWTMNTEAFF.

This chain uses TRBV6-4 with TRBJ2-2; tentative D call: TRBD2 (6 bases). V was clipped by 8 bases and J by 0 bases, with 16 bases between them. Looked up from germline, CDR1 is MRHNA and CDR2 is SNTAGT. CDR3 length: 16 amino acids. CDR3 coding DNA: TGTGCCAGCCGAAGGGGCCCGGGGGCGAACACCGGGGAGCTGTTTTTT. Amino acids: CASRRGPGANTGELFF.

This chain links TRBV5-1 with TRBJ2-3, with 8 positions matching TRBD2. V was pared by 1 base and J by 2 bases, with 3 bases of the junction left unmatched. This CDR3 has 15 amino acids. Germline values: CDR1 SGHRS, CDR2 YFSETQ. The CDR3 bases are TGCGCCAGCAGCTTGCGGCGGGGGGACACAGATACGCAGTATTTT. Translated: CASSLRRGDTDTQYF. Looking up the rest from reference TRBV5-1 and TRBJ2-3 gives the full variable domain: KAGVTQTPRYLIKTRGQQVTLSCSPISGHRSVSWYQQTPGQGLQFLFEYFSETQRNKGNFPGRFSGRQFSNSRSEMNVSTLELGDSALYLCASSLRRGDTDTQYFGPGTRLTVL.